This T cell receptor (beta chain) was sequenced for a study of control samples from healthy donors and cancer patients. This clone has only a few counts. Looked up from germline, CDR1 is MNHNY and CDR2 is SVGAGI (reference sequence). The CDR3 is 14 amino acids. The ends lost 5 bases at V and 7 bases at J; junction bases unmatched: 5. TCRdb's copy holds only in-frame clones and misses some; the assay was immunoSEQ multiplex PCR. The sample contains about 89,000 clones, about 89% of which appear only once. Input material: blood. The rearrangement links TRBV6-6 to TRBJ1-5; 10 positions match TRBD1. The sequence was collected from a man under 40 in good health. CDR3 bases: TGTGCCAGCAGTCACGACAGGGGGCAACAGCCCCAGCATTTT. Residues: CASSHDRGQQPQHF.